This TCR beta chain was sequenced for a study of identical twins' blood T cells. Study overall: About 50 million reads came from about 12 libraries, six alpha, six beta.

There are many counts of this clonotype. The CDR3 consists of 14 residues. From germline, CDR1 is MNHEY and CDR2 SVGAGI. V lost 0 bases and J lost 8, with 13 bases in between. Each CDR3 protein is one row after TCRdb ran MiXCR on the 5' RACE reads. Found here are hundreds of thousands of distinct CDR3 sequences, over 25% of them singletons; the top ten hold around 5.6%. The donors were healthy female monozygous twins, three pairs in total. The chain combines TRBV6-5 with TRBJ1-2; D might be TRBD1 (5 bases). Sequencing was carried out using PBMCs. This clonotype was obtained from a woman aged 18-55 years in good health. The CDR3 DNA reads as TGTGCCAGCAGTTACTCGTTGGCGCGACAGGGCTACACCTTC. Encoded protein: CASSYSLARQGYTF.